This TCR beta chain was obtained from a study of cytomegalovirus exposure and HLA in healthy donors. This clone was seen just once. PCR involved 60 Vbeta and 13 Jbeta primers. Data came from immunoSEQ multiplex PCR; TCRdb stores just in-frame clones and leaves some out. This sample has 140,000 to 150,000 clones, with about 80% found just once. The CDR3 has 12 amino acids. Germline V CDR1 and CDR2: WSHSY, SAAADI. The V and J ends lost 2 bases and 3 bases respectively, with 5 bases between them. This receptor was taken from a female donor in good health and CMV-seronegative. The chain joins TRBV10-2 to TRBJ2-7; D call uncertain. Sequencing used PBMCs. The DNA for the CDR3 is TGCGCCAGCAGTGAGGCCGGCTACGAGCAGTACTTC. It yields the protein CASSEAGYEQYF.